The 18 T cell receptor beta chains listed next were all sequenced from one sample in a study of blood T cell repertoires in COVID-19. TCRdb's copy holds only in-frame clones and misses some; the assay was immunoSEQ multiplex PCR. The sample comprises 140,000 to 150,000 clones, around 90% of which are singletons, and roughly 1.6% rests with the top ten. Sequencing was carried out using peripheral blood. The receptors stem from a woman in her 50s with acute or convalescent COVID-19.

The chain is built from TRBV10-2 and TRBJ2-2; a weak D match, TRBD2 (5 bases). Trimming cost V 7 bases and J 0 bases, with 15 bases left between them. Germline V gene data show CDR1 as WSHSY and CDR2 as SAAADI. CDR3 length equals 16 residues. The CDR3 is CASTQSSGTNTGELFF. The CDR3 region has the DNA TGCGCCAGCACCCAATCCTCGGGGACGAACACCGGGGAGCTGTTTTTT.

The chain links TRBV19 to TRBJ2-1; D perhaps matches TRBD1 (6 bases). The V end lost 1 base, the J end lost 6 bases, and 16 bases lay between the germline ends. The germline V gene has CDR1 LNHDA and CDR2 SQIVND (reference sequence). The length of the CDR3 is 16 residues. The CDR3 sequence is CASSIAYLQGSNEQFF. The DNA for the CDR3 is TGTGCCAGTAGTATAGCCTATTTGCAGGGGAGCAATGAGCAGTTCTTC.

This clone was seen a few times. The chain couples TRBV18 to TRBJ1-2; 7 bases fit TRBD1. Trimming removed 3 bases from V and 4 bases from J; junction bases left unmatched: 2. Germline V lookup: CDR1 KGHSH, CDR2 LQKENI. The CDR3 runs to 13 residues. The CDR3 sequence is CASSPDRVYGYTF. The DNA for the CDR3 is TGTGCCAGCTCACCCGACAGGGTCTATGGCTACACCTTC.

V usage is TRBV6-5 and J usage is TRBJ2-2; 8 bases agree with TRBD2. The germline CDR1 and CDR2 sequences are MNHEY and SVGAGI. V shed 10 bases and J 0 bases; nucleotides not matched to a gene: 7. This CDR3 region has 15 residues. CDR3 DNA sequence: TGTGCCATCCAAGCGGGGGCCTCGAACACCGGGGAGCTGTTTTTT. Translation gives CAIQAGASNTGELFF.

The CDR3 bases are TGTGCCAGCAGCTCCAGTGGAAGGGGGTTGAACACTGAAGCTTTCTTT. Protein product: CASSSSGRGLNTEAFF. V and J are TRBV3-1 (or the pseudogene TRBV3-2) and TRBJ1-1; tentative D call: TRBD1 (6 bases). V lost 5 bases to trimming and J lost 0 bases, with 16 bases between them. Germline CDR1 LGHDT, CDR2 YNNKEL (reference sequence). The CDR3 runs to 16 residues.

The J gene is TRBJ1-1, the V gene TRBV18; possible D gene TRBD1, 6 bases. Germline values: CDR1 KGHSH, CDR2 LQKENI. V was pared by 3 bases and J by 1 base, with 12 bases between. The CDR3 sequence is 15 residues long. This CDR3 is CASSPSHRENTEAFF. CDR3 nucleotide sequence: TGTGCCAGCTCACCCTCACACAGGGAGAACACTGAAGCTTTCTTT.

The J gene is TRBJ1-2, the V gene TRBV5-1; tentatively, D is TRBD1 (5 bases). The CDR3 contains 16 residues. V lost 0 bases and J 2 bases, leaving 14 bases between the germline ends. Germline CDR1 SGHRS, CDR2 YFSETQ. CDR3 protein: CASSLGRRGENYGYTF. CDR3 coding DNA: TGCGCCAGCAGCTTGGGTCGGAGGGGCGAGAACTATGGCTACACCTTC.

The V call is TRBV7-3, the J call TRBJ2-1; a possible D gene is TRBD2 (6 bases). The germline V and J ends were trimmed by 3 bases and 1 base, with 7 bases remaining between them. CDR1 SGHTA and CDR2 FQGTGA come from the germline V gene. The CDR3 covers 14 residues. As DNA, the CDR3 is TGTGCCAGCAGCTTGGGGGGTTCCTACAATGAGCAGTTCTTC. This encodes CASSLGGSYNEQFF.

This rearrangement joins TRBV18 to TRBJ2-1; D possibly corresponds to TRBD2 (5 bases). V lost 6 bases to trimming and J lost 6 bases, with 18 bases between them. There are 15 residues in the CDR3. Germline assignment: CDR1 KGHSH and CDR2 LQKENI. CDR3 coding DNA: TGTGCCAGCTCTCAGAGGCAAGTCCGGGGCAATGAGCAGTTCTTC. Translated, it gives CASSQRQVRGNEQFF. Combining the CDR3 with reference TRBV18 and TRBJ2-1 gives the whole variable domain NAGVMQNPRHLVRRRGQEARLRCSPMKGHSHVYWYRQLPEEGLKFMVYLQKENIIDESGMPKERFSAEFPKEGPSILRIQQVVRGDSAAYFCASSQRQVRGNEQFFGPGTRLTVL.

The rearrangement uses TRBV25-1 and TRBJ1-6, with TRBD1 as a possible D gene (6 bases). Trimming removed 6 bases from V and 2 bases from J, with 17 bases in between. The CDR3 has 17 amino acids. Germline values: CDR1 MGHDK, CDR2 SYGVNS. This CDR3 is CASSRYEGVTYNSPLHF. CDR3 nucleotide sequence: TGTGCCAGCAGCCGATATGAGGGGGTCACCTATAATTCACCCCTCCACTTT.

The CDR3: CSVEASVETQYF. In DNA, the CDR3 is TGCAGCGTTGAGGCTAGCGTCGAGACCCAGTACTTC. The rearrangement joins TRBV29-1 to TRBJ2-5; D perhaps matches TRBD2 (6 bases). Germline V gene sequence: CDR1 SQVTM, CDR2 ANQGSEA. The V end lost 3 bases, the J end lost 5 bases, and 10 bases lay between the germline ends. This CDR3 is 12 amino acids long.

V is TRBV10-2 and J is TRBJ2-7; maybe TRBD2 (5 bases). V lost 8 bases to trimming and J lost 4 bases, with 12 bases between them. CDR1 and CDR2 from the germline V gene are WSHSY and SAAADI. The CDR3 loop spans 12 amino acids. CDR3 sequence (DNA): TGCGCCAGCGAGGGCAGGAAGTACGAGCAGTACTTC. It specifies CASEGRKYEQYF.

CDR3 coding DNA: TGTGCCAGCAGCCAAGATTCCGTAGTGAACGGCTACACCTTC. This gives the protein CASSQDSVVNGYTF. The chain couples TRBV3-1 (or the pseudogene TRBV3-2) to TRBJ1-2; D gene uncertain. Trimming shortened V by 0 bases and J by 8 bases, and 13 bases separated the two germline ends. CDR1 and CDR2 from the germline V gene are LGHDT and YNNKEL (reference sequence). This CDR3 contains 14 residues.

This clone was recorded only once. The chain employs TRBV14 and TRBJ1-1; TRBD1 aligns across 8 bases. The CDR3 totals 15 residues. CDR1 and CDR2 (germline): SGHDN, FVKESK. J gave up 3 bases and V 2 bases, and 5 bases lay outside the gene matches. In DNA form, the CDR3 reads TGTGCCAGCAGCCAATGGACAGGGCGGGACACTGAAGCTTTCTTT. Amino acid sequence: CASSQWTGRDTEAFF. The full variable domain, completed using reference TRBV14 and TRBJ1-1, is EAGVTQFPSHSVIEKGQTVTLRCDPISGHDNLYWYRRVMGKEIKFLLHFVKESKQDESGMPNNRFLAERTGGTYSTLKVQPAELEDSGVYFCASSQWTGRDTEAFFGQGTRLTVV.

This chain joins TRBV6-5 and TRBJ1-1; a possible D gene is TRBD1 (6 bases). Trimming cost V 5 bases and J 12 bases, with 25 bases left between them. The CDR3 contains 15 residues. The germline gives CDR1 MNHEY, CDR2 SVGAGI. The CDR3 DNA reads TGTGCCAGCAGTCCGACGTTCCGGGACAAGAGTTCGACTTTCTTT. Translating it yields CASSPTFRDKSSTFF.

This clone was observed a few times. The chain has TRBV28 and TRBJ1-2; TRBD1 matches at 8 bases. Germline V gives CDR1 MDHEN, CDR2 SYDVKM. The V and J ends lost 4 bases and 4 bases, in that order; junction bases with no gene match: 8. The CDR3 is 15 residues long. The CDR3 coding sequence is TGTGCCAGCAGTTCCTGGACAGGGAGGGGCTATGGCTACACCTTC. Protein sequence: CASSSWTGRGYGYTF.

This sequence joins TRBV7-6 and TRBJ2-1; tentative D call: TRBD1 (6 bases). V gave up 2 bases and J gave up 5 bases, with 10 bases separating them. The CDR3 loop spans 14 amino acids. Germline lookup yields CDR1 SGHVS and CDR2 FNYEAQ. The chain's CDR3 is CASSLLGANNEQFF. The CDR3 DNA is TGTGCCAGCAGCTTACTGGGGGCGAACAATGAGCAGTTCTTC.

V gene TRBV27 combines with J gene TRBJ1-1; no clear D gene. Germline assignment: CDR1 MNHEY and CDR2 SMNVEV (reference sequence). V lost 2 bases to trimming and J lost 1 base, with 5 bases between them. The CDR3 is made up of 13 amino acids. CDR3 nucleotide sequence: TGTGCCAGCAGTTTAGAGGGGAACACTGAAGCTTTCTTT. Translation: CASSLEGNTEAFF.